The rows below give T cell receptor beta chains drawn from one sample of a study of CD4 T cells in relation to SARS-CoV-2 and coronaviruses. Generated by immunoSEQ multiplex PCR, the TCRdb table keeps only in-frame clones and is missing some. The sample yields roughly 57,000 clones, roughly 89% seen once. The specimen was memory CD4+ T cells from PBMCs. These TCRs come from a human donor in good health. Each CDR3 is given with its conserved first and last residue. Each record gives: V gene, clone size, D gene, J gene, CDR3 protein, CDR3 DNA. D genes are given only for firm matches. Clone size appears in some rows only: once, few, many, or a class for an expanded clone.

>TRBV7-3|.|.|TRBJ2-3
CASSGEGGDTQYF
TGTGCCAGCAGCGGGGAGGGGGGAGATACGCAGTATTTT
>TRBV6-5|.|.|TRBJ1-2
CASSSTTQRHGYTF
TGTGCCAGCAGTTCCACGACCCAAAGGCATGGCTACACCTTC
>TRBV18|once|TRBD2|TRBJ2-3
CASSPTLAEGDTQYF
TGTGCCAGCTCACCTACCCTAGCGGAGGGAGATACGCAGTATTTT
>TRBV19|.|.|TRBJ2-1
CASSIGERVSYNEQFF
TGTGCCAGTAGTATAGGGGAGCGCGTATCCTACAATGAGCAGTTCTTC
>TRBV3-1/TRBV3-2|.|TRBD2|TRBJ2-1
CASSQAFAGGEQFF
TGTGCCAGCAGCCAAGCTTTTGCGGGAGGTGAGCAGTTCTTC
>TRBV19|.|.|TRBJ2-1
CASSIVLGRGINEQFF
TGTGCCAGTAGTATAGTTTTGGGTAGGGGGATCAATGAGCAGTTCTTC
>TRBV7-9|few|.|TRBJ2-2
CASSLAQGELFF
TGTGCCAGCAGCTTAGCACAGGGGGAGCTGTTTTTT
>TRBV2|.|TRBD1|TRBJ1-4
CASSEDRGGEKLFF
TGTGCCAGCAGTGAGGACAGGGGTGGTGAAAAACTGTTTTTT
>TRBV10-1|.|.|TRBJ2-7
CATRAGSSYEQYF
TGCGCCACCCGGGCGGGTAGCTCCTACGAGCAGTACTTC
>TRBV7-9|.|.|TRBJ2-1
CASSPGGGYNEQFF
TGTGCCAGCAGCCCCGGTGGTGGATACAATGAGCAGTTCTTC
>TRBV28|.|.|TRBJ2-3
CASSLIGGTTDTQYF
TGTGCCAGCAGTTTAATTGGCGGGACCACAGATACGCAGTATTTT
>TRBV4-2|.|TRBD1|TRBJ1-4
CASSPRGPSNEKLFF
TGTGCCAGCAGCCCGAGGGGGCCGTCTAATGAAAAACTGTTTTTT
>TRBV6-5|few|.|TRBJ1-5
CASSSRSLNQPQHF
TGTGCCAGCAGTTCGAGAAGTCTCAATCAGCCCCAGCATTTT
>TRBV5-1|.|.|TRBJ2-7
CASSLGPGDSYEQYF
TGCGCCAGCAGCTTGGGCCCAGGCGACTCCTACGAGCAGTACTTC
>TRBV6-5|.|.|TRBJ2-3
CASSQDTNKGVPQYF
TGTGCCAGCAGCCAAGACACGAACAAGGGAGTGCCGCAGTATTTT
>TRBV11-3|.|.|TRBJ2-5
CASSLSGARQETQYF
TGTGCCAGCAGCTTAAGTGGGGCCAGGCAAGAGACCCAGTACTTC
>TRBV28|few|.|TRBJ2-7
CASDRSGILRAQYF
TGTGCCAGCGATCGTTCGGGGATCCTACGTGCGCAGTACTTC
>TRBV6-5|.|TRBD2|TRBJ2-7
CASRALATSSYEQYF
TGTGCCAGCAGGGCACTAGCGACGAGCTCCTACGAGCAGTACTTC
>TRBV7-2|.|TRBD1|TRBJ1-3
CASRNPGQGNTIYF
TGTGCCAGCAGAAATCCGGGACAGGGAAACACCATATATTTT
>TRBV2|once|.|TRBJ2-7
CASSERYRSLYEQYF
TGTGCCAGCAGTGAAAGGTATCGGTCCCTTTACGAGCAGTACTTC
>TRBV12-2|.|.|TRBJ1-3
CASRERGSSGNTIYF
TGTGCAAGTCGGGAGAGGGGGAGCTCTGGAAACACCATATATTTT
>TRBV7-9|few|.|TRBJ1-5
CASSLESGSNQPQHF
TGTGCCAGCAGCTTAGAATCAGGGTCCAATCAGCCCCAGCATTTT